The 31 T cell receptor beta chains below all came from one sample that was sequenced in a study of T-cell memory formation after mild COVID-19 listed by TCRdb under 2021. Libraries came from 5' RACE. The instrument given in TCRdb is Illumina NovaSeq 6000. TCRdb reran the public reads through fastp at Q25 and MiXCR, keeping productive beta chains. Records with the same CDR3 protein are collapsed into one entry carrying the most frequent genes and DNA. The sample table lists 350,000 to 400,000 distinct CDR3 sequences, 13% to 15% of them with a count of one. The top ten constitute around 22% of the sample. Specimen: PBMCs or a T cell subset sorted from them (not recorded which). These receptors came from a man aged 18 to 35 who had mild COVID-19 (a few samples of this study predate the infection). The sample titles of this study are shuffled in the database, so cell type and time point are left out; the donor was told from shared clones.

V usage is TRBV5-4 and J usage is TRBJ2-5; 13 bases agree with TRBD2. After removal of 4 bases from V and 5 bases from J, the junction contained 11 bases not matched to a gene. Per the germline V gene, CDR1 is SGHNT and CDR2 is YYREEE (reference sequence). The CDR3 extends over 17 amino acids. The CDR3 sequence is CASSKGTSGAATETQYF. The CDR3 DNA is TGTGCCAGCAGCAAAGGGACTAGCGGGGCGGCGACGGAGACCCAGTACTTC.

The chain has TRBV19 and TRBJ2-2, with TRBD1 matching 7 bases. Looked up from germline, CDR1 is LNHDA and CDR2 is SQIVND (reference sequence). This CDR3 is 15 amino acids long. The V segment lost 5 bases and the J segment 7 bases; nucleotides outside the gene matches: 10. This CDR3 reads CASSPVRGSYGELFF. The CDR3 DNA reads TGTGCCAGTAGTCCCGTCAGGGGGTCTTACGGGGAGCTGTTTTTT.

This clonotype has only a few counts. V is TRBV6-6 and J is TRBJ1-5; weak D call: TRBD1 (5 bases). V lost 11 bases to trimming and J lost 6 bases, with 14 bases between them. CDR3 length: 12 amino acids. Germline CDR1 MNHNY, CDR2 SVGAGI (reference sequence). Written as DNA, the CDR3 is TGTGCCGGCGGCTTCGGGGCTCAGCCCCAGCATTTT. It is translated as CAGGFGAQPQHF.

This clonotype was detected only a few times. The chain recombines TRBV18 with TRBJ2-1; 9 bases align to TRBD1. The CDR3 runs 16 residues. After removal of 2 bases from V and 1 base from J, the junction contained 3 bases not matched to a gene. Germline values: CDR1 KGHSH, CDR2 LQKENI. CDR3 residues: CASSPGTGTSYNEQFF. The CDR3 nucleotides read TGTGCCAGCTCACCAGGGACAGGGACATCCTACAATGAGCAGTTCTTC.

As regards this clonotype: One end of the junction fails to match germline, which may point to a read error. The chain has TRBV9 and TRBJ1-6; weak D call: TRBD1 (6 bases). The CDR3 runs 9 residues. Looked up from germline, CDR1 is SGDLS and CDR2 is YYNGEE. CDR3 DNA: TGTGCCAGCAGCTCTCGGGGGGCTTGG. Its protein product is CASSSRGAW.

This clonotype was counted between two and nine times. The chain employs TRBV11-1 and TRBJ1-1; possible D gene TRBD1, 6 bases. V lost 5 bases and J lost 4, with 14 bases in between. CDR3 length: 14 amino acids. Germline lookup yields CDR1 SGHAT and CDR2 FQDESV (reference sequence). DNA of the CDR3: TGTGCCAGCAGCAGACAGGTTGTGGGCACTGAAGCTTTCTTT. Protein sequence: CASSRQVVGTEAFF.

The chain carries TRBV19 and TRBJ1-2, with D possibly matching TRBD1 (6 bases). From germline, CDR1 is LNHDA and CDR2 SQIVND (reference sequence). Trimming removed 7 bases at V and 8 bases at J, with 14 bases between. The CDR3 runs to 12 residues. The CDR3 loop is CASKTGSLGYTF. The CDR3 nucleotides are TGTGCCAGTAAAACAGGGAGTCTCGGCTACACCTTC.

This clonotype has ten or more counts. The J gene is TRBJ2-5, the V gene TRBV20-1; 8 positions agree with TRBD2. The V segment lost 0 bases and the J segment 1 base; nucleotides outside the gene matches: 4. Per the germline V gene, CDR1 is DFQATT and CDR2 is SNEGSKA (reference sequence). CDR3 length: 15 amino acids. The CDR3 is CSARELTSGQETQYF. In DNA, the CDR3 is TGCAGTGCTAGAGAGCTAACTAGCGGCCAAGAGACCCAGTACTTC.

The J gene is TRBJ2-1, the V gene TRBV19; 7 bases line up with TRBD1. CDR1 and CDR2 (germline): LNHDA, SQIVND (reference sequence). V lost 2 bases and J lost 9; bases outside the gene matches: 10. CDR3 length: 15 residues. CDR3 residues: CASSILGQVSGEQFF. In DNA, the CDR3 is TGTGCCAGTAGTATACTTGGACAGGTATCCGGTGAGCAGTTCTTC. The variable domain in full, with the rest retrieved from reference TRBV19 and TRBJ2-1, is DGGITQSPKYLFRKEGQNVTLSCEQNLNHDAMYWYRQDPGQGLRLIYYSQIVNDFQKGDIAEGYSVSREKKESFPLTVTSAQKNPTAFYLCASSILGQVSGEQFFGPGTRLTVL.

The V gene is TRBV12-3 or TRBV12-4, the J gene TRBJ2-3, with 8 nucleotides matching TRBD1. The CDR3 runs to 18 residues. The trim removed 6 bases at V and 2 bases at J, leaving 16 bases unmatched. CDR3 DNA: TGTGCCAGCAGACGGCAGGGGGCGCAATCAATGGTCACAGATACGCAGTATTTT. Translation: CASRRQGAQSMVTDTQYF.

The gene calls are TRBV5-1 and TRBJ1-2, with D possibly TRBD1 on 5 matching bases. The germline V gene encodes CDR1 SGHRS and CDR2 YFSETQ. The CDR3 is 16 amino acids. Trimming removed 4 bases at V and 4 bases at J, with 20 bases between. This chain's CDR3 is CASSLEGTGAGYGYTF. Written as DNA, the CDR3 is TGCGCCAGCAGCCTAGAAGGCACAGGAGCGGGCTATGGCTACACCTTC. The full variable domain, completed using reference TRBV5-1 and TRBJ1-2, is KAGVTQTPRYLIKTRGQQVTLSCSPISGHRSVSWYQQTPGQGLQFLFEYFSETQRNKGNFPGRFSGRQFSNSRSEMNVSTLELGDSALYLCASSLEGTGAGYGYTFGSGTRLTVV.

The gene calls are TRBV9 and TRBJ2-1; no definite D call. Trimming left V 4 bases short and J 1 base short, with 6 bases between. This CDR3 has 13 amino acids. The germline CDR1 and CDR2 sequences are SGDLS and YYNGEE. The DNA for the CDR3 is TGTGCCAGCAGCCCTACGTCCTACAATGAGCAGTTCTTC. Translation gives CASSPTSYNEQFF.

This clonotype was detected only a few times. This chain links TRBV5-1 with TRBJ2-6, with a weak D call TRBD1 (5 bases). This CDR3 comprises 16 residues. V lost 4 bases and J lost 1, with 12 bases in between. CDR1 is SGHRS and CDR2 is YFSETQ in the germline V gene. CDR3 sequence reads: CASSVSTGSGANVLTF. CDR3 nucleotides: TGCGCCAGCAGCGTATCCACAGGATCTGGGGCCAACGTCCTGACTTTC.

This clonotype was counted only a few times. The CDR3, as DNA: TGTGCCAGCAGCCGATTACCCGGGAGCACTGAAGCTTTCTTT. Translation gives CASSRLPGSTEAFF. The rearrangement uses TRBV7-3 and TRBJ1-1, with D hard to call. CDR3 length equals 14 residues. Germline V gene data show CDR1 as SGHTA and CDR2 as FQGTGA. Trimming took off 5 bases at V and 4 bases at J, with 14 bases between the two ends.

The CDR3 region is CSVEEGGQAGYGYTF. The CDR3 DNA follows: TGCAGCGTTGAAGAGGGGGGACAGGCGGGCTATGGCTACACCTTC. The rearrangement joins TRBV29-1 to TRBJ1-2; TRBD1 matches at 8 bases. J lost 4 bases, V lost 0 bases, and 7 bases had no gene match. The germline V gene encodes CDR1 SQVTM and CDR2 ANQGSEA. This CDR3 spans 15 amino acids.

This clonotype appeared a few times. CDR3 residues: CASSLSPPGVEQFF. For the CDR3, the DNA is TGTGCCAGCAGCTTATCCCCCCCTGGGGTTGAGCAGTTCTTC. This chain connects TRBV7-6 to TRBJ2-1; D is unresolved. Germline assignment: CDR1 SGHVS and CDR2 FNYEAQ. V was cut by 2 bases and J by 9 bases, with 14 bases left in between. This CDR3 is built from 14 residues.

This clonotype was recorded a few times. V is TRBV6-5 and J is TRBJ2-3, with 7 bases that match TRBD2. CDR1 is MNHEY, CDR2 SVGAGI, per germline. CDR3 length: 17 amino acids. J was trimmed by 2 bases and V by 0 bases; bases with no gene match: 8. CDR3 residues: CASSYSSGGGLTDTQYF. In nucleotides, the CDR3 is TGTGCCAGCAGTTACTCGAGTGGCGGGGGACTCACAGATACGCAGTATTTT.

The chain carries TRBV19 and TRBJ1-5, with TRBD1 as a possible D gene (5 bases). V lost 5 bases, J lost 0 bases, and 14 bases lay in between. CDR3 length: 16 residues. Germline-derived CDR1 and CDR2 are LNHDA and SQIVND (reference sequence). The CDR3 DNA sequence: TGTGCCAGTAGTGGGACCGCAACGTATAGCAATCAGCCCCAGCATTTT. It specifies CASSGTATYSNQPQHF.

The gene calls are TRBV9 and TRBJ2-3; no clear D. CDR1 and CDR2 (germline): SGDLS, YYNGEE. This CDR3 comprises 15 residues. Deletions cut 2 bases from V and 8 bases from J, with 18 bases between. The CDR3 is CASSVSRLWEGTQYF. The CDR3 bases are TGTGCCAGCAGCGTTTCCAGGCTCTGGGAAGGTACGCAGTATTTT.

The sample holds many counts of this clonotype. Here the CDR3 reads CASSQTGLYQPQHF. DNA of the CDR3: TGTGCCAGCAGCCAGACAGGGCTGTATCAGCCCCAGCATTTT. This chain connects TRBV6-5 to TRBJ1-5; 7 bases are shared with TRBD1. Trimming took 6 bases from V and 5 from J; bases not matched to a gene: 7. The CDR3 runs to 14 residues. Germline assignment: CDR1 MNHEY and CDR2 SVGAGI.

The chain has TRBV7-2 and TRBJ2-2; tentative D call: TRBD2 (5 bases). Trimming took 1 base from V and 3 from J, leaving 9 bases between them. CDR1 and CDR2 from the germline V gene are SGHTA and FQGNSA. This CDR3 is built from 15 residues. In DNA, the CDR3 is TGTGCCAGCAGCTTAGTCCCTAGCCACACCGGGGAGCTGTTTTTT. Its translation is CASSLVPSHTGELFF. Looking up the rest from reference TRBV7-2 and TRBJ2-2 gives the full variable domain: GAGVSQSPSNKVTEKGKDVELRCDPISGHTALYWYRQSLGQGLEFLIYFQGNSAPDKSGLPSDRFSAERTGGSVSTLTIQRTQQEDSAVYLCASSLVPSHTGELFFGEGSRLTVL.

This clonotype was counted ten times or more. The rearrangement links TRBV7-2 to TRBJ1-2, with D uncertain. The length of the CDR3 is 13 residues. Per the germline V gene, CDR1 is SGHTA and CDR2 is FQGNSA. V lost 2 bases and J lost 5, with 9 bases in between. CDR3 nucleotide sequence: TGTGCCAGCAGCTTATGGGCAGCGTATGGCTACACCTTC. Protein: CASSLWAAYGYTF. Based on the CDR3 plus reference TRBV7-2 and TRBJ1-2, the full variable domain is GAGVSQSPSNKVTEKGKDVELRCDPISGHTALYWYRQSLGQGLEFLIYFQGNSAPDKSGLPSDRFSAERTGGSVSTLTIQRTQQEDSAVYLCASSLWAAYGYTFGSGTRLTVV.

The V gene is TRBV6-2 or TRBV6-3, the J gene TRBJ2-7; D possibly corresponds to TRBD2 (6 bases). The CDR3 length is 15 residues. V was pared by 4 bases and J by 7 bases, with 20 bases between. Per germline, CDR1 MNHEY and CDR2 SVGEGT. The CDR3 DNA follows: TGTGCCAGCAGTTTTGGGCCGGGACTCTCAAGAGAGCAGTACGTC. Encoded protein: CASSFGPGLSREQYV.

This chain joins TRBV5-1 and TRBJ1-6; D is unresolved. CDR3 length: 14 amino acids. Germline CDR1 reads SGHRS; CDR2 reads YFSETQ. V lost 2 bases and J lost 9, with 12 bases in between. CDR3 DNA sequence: TGCGCCAGCAGCTTCGGGGATATAACTTCACCCCTCCACTTT. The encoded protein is CASSFGDITSPLHF.

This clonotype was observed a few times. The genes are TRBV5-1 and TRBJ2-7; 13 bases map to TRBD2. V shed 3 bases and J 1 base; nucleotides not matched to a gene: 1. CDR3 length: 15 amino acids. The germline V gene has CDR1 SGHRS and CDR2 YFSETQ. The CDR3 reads CASSWGLAGSYEQYF. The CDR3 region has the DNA TGCGCCAGCAGCTGGGGACTAGCGGGATCCTACGAGCAGTACTTC.

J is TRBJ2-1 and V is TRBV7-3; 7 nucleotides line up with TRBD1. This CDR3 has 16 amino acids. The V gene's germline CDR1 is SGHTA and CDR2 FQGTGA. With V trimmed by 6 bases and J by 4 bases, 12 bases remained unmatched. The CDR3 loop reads CASSYQGTEIYNEQFF. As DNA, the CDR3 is TGTGCCAGCAGTTACCAAGGGACAGAGATTTACAATGAGCAGTTCTTC.

Here the CDR3 DNA reads TGTGCCAGCAGTTTCCGTCACCAGTACGTC. Translation: CASSFRHQYV. The rearrangement links TRBV12-3 or TRBV12-4 to TRBJ2-7; no clear D gene. V was trimmed by 3 bases and J by 10 bases, leaving 7 bases between them. This CDR3 has 10 amino acids.

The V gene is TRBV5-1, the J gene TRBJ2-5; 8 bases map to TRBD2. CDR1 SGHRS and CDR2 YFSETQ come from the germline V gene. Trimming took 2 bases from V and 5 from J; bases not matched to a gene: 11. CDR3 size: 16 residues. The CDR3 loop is CASSFAGLAGLETQYF. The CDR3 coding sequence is TGCGCCAGCAGCTTTGCCGGGCTAGCGGGCCTGGAGACCCAGTACTTC.

For the CDR3, the DNA is TGCGCCAGCAGCTTATTTGGGGGCTCTGAAGCTTTCTTT. Translation gives CASSLFGGSEAFF. The rearrangement links TRBV5-1 to TRBJ1-1; TRBD1 is a possible D gene (6 bases). Germline assignment: CDR1 SGHRS and CDR2 YFSETQ. The V gene lost 2 bases and the J gene lost 6 bases, with 11 bases spanning the gap. The CDR3 runs to 13 residues. The full variable domain, completed using reference TRBV5-1 and TRBJ1-1, is KAGVTQTPRYLIKTRGQQVTLSCSPISGHRSVSWYQQTPGQGLQFLFEYFSETQRNKGNFPGRFSGRQFSNSRSEMNVSTLELGDSALYLCASSLFGGSEAFFGQGTRLTVV.

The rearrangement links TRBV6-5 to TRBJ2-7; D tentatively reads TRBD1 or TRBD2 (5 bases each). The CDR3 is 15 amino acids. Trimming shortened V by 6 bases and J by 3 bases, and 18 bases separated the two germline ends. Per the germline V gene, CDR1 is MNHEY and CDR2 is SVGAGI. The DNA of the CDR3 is TGTGCCAGCAGCTCAGGGTACGGGGCGGACTACGAGCAGTACTTC. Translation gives CASSSGYGADYEQYF.

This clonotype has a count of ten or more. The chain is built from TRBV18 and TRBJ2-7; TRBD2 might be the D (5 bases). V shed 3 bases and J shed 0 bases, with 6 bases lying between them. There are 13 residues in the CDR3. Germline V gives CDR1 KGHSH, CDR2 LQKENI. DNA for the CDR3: TGTGCCAGCTCACCCGGGGACTCCTACGAGCAGTACTTC. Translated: CASSPGDSYEQYF.